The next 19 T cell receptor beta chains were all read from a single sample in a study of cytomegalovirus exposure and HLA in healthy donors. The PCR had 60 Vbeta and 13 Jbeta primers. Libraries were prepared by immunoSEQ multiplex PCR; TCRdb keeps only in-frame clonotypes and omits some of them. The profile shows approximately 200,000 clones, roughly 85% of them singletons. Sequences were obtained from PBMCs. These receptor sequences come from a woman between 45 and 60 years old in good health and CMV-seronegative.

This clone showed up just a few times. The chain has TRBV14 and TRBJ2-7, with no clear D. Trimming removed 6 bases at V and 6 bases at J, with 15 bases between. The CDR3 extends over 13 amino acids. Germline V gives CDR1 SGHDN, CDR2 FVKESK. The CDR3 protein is CASSHQPSGEQYF. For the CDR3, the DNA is TGTGCCAGCAGTCATCAGCCCTCGGGCGAGCAGTACTTC.

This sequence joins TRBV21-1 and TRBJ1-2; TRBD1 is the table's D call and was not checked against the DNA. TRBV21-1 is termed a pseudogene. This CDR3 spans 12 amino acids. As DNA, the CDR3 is TGTGCGTATTGGGCTTACCTCTATGGCTACACCTTC. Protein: CAYWAYLYGYTF.

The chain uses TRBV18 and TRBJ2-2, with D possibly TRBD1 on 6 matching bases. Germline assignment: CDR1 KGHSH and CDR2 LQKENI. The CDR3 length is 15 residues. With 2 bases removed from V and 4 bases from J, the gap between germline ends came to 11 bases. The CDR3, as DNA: TGTGCCAGCTCACCATCATTGACAGGCACCGGGGAGCTGTTTTTT. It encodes CASSPSLTGTGELFF.

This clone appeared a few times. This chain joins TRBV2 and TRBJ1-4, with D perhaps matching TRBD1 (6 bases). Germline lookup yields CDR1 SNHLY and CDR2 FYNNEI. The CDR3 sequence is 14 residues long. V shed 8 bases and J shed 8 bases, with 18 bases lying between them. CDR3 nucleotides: TGTGCCAGCGTGCCGGGACAATTTAACGAAAAACTGTTTTTT. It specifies CASVPGQFNEKLFF.

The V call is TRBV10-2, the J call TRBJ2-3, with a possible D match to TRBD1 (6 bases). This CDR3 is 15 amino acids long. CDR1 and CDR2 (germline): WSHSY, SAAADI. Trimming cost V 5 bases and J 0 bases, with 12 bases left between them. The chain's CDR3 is CASSRRQDSTDTQYF. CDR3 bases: TGCGCCAGCAGTCGGCGACAGGATAGCACAGATACGCAGTATTTT.

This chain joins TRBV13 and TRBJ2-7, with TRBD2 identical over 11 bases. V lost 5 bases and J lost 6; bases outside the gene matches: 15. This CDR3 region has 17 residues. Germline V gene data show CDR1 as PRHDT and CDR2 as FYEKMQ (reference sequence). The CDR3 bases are TGTGCCAGCAGCCTCCGATGGCTAGCGGGAGGTGAAGGCGAGCAGTACTTC. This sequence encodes CASSLRWLAGGEGEQYF.

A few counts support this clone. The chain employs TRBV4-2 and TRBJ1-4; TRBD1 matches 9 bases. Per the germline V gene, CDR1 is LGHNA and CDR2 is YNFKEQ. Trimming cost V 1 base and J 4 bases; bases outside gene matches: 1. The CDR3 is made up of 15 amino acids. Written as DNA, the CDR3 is TGTGCCAGCAGCCAAGGGGACAGGGATAATGAAAAACTGTTTTTT. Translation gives CASSQGDRDNEKLFF.

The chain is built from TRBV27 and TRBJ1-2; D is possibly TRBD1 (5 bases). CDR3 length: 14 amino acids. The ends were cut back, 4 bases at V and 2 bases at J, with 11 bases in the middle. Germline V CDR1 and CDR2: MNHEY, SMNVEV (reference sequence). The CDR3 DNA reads TGTGCCAGCAGTTGGAGATCAGGGAACTATGGCTACACCTTC. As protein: CASSWRSGNYGYTF.

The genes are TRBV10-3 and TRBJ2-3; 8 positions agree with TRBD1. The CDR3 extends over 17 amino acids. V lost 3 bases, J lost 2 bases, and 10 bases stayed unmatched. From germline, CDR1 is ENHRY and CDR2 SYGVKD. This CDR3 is CAISDTAGTGPTDTQYF. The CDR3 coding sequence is TGTGCCATCAGTGACACCGCCGGGACAGGCCCCACAGATACGCAGTATTTT.

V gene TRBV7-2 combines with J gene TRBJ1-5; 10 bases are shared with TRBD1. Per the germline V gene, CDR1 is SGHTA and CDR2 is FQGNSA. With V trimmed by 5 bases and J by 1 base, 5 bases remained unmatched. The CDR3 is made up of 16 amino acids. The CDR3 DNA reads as TGTGCCAGCAGCCCGGGACAGGGGCTAAGCAATCAGCCCCAGCATTTT. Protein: CASSPGQGLSNQPQHF. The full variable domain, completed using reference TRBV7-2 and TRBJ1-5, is GAGVSQSPSNKVTEKGKDVELRCDPISGHTALYWYRQSLGQGLEFLIYFQGNSAPDKSGLPSDRFSAERTGGSVSTLTIQRTQQEDSAVYLCASSPGQGLSNQPQHFGDGTRLSIL.

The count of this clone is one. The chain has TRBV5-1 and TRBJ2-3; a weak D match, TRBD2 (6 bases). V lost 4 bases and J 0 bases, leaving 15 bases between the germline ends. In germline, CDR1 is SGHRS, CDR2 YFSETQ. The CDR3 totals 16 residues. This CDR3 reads CASSPGLTTSTDTQYF. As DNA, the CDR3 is TGCGCCAGCAGCCCGGGACTGACGACTAGCACAGATACGCAGTATTTT.

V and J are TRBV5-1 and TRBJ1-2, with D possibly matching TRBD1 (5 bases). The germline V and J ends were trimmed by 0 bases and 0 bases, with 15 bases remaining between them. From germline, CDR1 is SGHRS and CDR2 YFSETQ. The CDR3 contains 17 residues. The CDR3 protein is CASSLERGGGPNYGYTF. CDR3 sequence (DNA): TGCGCCAGCAGCTTGGAAAGGGGAGGCGGCCCTAACTATGGCTACACCTTC.

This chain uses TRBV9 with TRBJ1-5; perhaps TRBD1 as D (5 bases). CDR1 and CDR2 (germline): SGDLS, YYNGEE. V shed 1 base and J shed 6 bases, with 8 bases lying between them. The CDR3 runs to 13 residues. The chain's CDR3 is CASSVSGSQPQHF. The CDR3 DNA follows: TGTGCCAGCAGCGTATCAGGGTCTCAGCCCCAGCATTTT.

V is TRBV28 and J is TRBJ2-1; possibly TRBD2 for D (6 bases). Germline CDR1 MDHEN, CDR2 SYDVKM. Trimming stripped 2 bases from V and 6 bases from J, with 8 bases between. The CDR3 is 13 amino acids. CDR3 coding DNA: TGTGCCAGCAGTTTAGCGGGGTTCAATGAGCAGTTCTTC. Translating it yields CASSLAGFNEQFF.

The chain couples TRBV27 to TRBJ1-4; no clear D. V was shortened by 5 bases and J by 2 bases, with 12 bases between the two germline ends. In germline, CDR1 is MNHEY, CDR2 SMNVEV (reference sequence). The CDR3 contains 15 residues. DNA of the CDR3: TGTGCCAGCAGTCAATGGGCAGCCACTAATGAAAAACTGTTTTTT. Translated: CASSQWAATNEKLFF.

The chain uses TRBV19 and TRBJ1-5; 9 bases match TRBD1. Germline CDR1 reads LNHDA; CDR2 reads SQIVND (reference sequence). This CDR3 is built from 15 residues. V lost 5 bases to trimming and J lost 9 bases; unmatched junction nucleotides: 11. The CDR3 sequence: CASSAPGQGVWPQHF. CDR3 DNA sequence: TGTGCCAGTAGTGCTCCGGGACAGGGCGTATGGCCCCAGCATTTT.

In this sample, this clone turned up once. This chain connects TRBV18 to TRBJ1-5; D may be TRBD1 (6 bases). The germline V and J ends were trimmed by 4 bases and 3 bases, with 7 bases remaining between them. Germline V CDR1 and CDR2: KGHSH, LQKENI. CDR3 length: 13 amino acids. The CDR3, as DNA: TGTGCCAGCTCACGGGGGCTCAATCAGCCCCAGCATTTT. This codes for CASSRGLNQPQHF.

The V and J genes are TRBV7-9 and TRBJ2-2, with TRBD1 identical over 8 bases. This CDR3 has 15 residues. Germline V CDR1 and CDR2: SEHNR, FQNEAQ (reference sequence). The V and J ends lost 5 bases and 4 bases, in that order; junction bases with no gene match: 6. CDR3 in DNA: TGTGCCAGCAGCCTGGACAGGGAACGCACCGGGGAGCTGTTTTTT. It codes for CASSLDRERTGELFF.

In DNA form, the CDR3 reads TGTGCCAGCAGCCCCTACAGAGGGCTTGGGATCTACGAGCAGTACTTC. As protein: CASSPYRGLGIYEQYF. The V call is TRBV7-6, the J call TRBJ2-7, with TRBD2 as a possible D gene (5 bases). Germline CDR1 is SGHVS and CDR2 is FNYEAQ. This CDR3 has 16 amino acids. The V gene lost 5 bases and the J gene lost 3 bases, with 20 bases spanning the gap. Based on the CDR3 plus reference TRBV7-6 and TRBJ2-7, the full variable domain is GAGVSQSPRYKVTKRGQDVALRCDPISGHVSLYWYRQALGQGPEFLTYFNYEAQQDKSGLPNDRFSAERPEGSISTLTIQRTEQRDSAMYRCASSPYRGLGIYEQYFGPGTRLTVT.